These T cell receptor beta chains were read from a single sample in a study of cytomegalovirus exposure and HLA in healthy donors. The data were produced by immunoSEQ multiplex PCR, yet TCRdb's version contains in-frame clones alone and is incomplete. This listing includes roughly 120,000 clones. The sequenced sample consisted of PBMCs. The receptors come from a man younger than 30 in good health and CMV-seronegative. CDR3s include the opening cysteine and the closing phenylalanine or tryptophan. Each record gives: CDR3 protein, CDR3 DNA, V gene, J gene, D gene. The D gene is left open where the match is weak.

CASSDQTSGGASYNEQFF	TGCGCCAGCAGTGACCAGACTAGCGGGGGGGCTTCCTACAATGAGCAGTTCTTC	TRBV10-1	TRBJ2-1	TRBD2
CASSRRGPQETQYF	TGTGCCAGCAGCCGAAGGGGGCCCCAAGAGACCCAGTACTTC	TRBV4-2	TRBJ2-5	TRBD1
CSVEDRRGGLTDTQYF	TGCAGCGTTGAAGATAGGCGGGGGGGCCTTACAGATACGCAGTATTTT	TRBV29-1	TRBJ2-3	TRBD2
CASSDSTGSDTEAFF	TGTGCCAGCAGTGATTCGACAGGGAGTGACACTGAAGCTTTCTTT	TRBV6-1	TRBJ1-1	TRBD1
CASSNGGTGTQEKLFF	TGCGCCAGCAGCAACGGAGGGACAGGGACCCAAGAAAAACTGTTTTTT	TRBV5-1	TRBJ1-4	TRBD1
CASSLRGQSYEEQYF	TGTGCCAGCAGCTTAAGGGGGCAGAGCTATGAGGAGCAGTACTTC	TRBV7-9	TRBJ2-7	TRBD1
CASSRTALFYEQYF	TGTGCCAGCAGCCGGACAGCATTATTCTACGAGCAGTACTTC	TRBV7-8	TRBJ2-7	NA
CAISLDREAGELFF	TGTGCCATCAGTCTGGACAGGGAAGCCGGGGAGCTGTTTTTT	TRBV10-3	TRBJ2-2	TRBD1
CASSPMGPETQYF	TGTGCCAGCAGCCCCATGGGCCCAGAGACCCAGTACTTC	TRBV13	TRBJ2-5	NA
CASSLSSLARYNEQFF	TGTGCCAGCAGTCTAAGCAGCCTAGCGAGGTACAATGAGCAGTTCTTC	TRBV27	TRBJ2-1	NA
CASSRAGTGNYEQYF	TGTGCCAGCAGTCGGGCTGGGACAGGGAACTACGAGCAGTACTTC	TRBV2	TRBJ2-7	TRBD1
CASRQADGELFF	TGTGCCAGCAGACAGGCGGACGGGGAGCTGTTTTTT	TRBV6-4	TRBJ2-2	NA
CASSAGQPGVTDTQYF	TGTGCCAGCAGCGCGGGACAACCGGGCGTCACAGATACGCAGTATTTT	TRBV9	TRBJ2-3	NA
CASSPTSGLLTDTQYF	TGTGCCAGCAGCCCCACCTCGGGACTCCTCACAGATACGCAGTATTTT	TRBV7-2	TRBJ2-3	NA
CATSRDRGSVYEQYF	TGTGCCACCAGCAGAGATAGGGGGTCGGTCTACGAGCAGTACTTC	TRBV15	TRBJ2-7	NA
CASITGQGNEQYF	TGTGCCAGCATAACGGGACAGGGGAACGAGCAGTACTTC	TRBV2	TRBJ2-7	TRBD1